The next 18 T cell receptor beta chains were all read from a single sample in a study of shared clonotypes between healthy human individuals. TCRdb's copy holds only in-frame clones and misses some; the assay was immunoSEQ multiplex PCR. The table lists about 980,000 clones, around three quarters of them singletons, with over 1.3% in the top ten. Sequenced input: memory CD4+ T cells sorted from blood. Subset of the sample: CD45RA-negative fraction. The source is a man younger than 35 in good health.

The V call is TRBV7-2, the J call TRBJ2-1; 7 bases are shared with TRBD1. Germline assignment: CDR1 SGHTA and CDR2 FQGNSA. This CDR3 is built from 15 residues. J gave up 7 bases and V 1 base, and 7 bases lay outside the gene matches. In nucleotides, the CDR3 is TGTGCCAGCAGCTTAGGGGGGACAGTGGGTAATGAGCAGTTCTTC. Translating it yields CASSLGGTVGNEQFF.

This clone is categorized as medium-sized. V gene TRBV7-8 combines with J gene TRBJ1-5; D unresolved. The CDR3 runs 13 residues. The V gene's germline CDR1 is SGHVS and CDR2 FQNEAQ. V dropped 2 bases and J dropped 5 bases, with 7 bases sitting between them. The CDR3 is CASSLSGYQPQHF. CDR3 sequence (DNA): TGTGCCAGCAGCTTATCGGGATATCAGCCCCAGCATTTT. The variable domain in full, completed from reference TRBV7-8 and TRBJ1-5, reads GAGVSQSPRYKVAKRGQDVALRCDPISGHVSLFWYQQALGQGPEFLTYFQNEAQLDKSGLPSDRFFAERPEGSVSTLKIQRTQQEDSAVYLCASSLSGYQPQHFGDGTRLSIL.

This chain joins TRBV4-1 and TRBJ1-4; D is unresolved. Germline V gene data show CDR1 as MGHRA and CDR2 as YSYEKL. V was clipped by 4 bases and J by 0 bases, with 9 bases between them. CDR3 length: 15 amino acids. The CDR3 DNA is TGCGCCAGCAGCCCTGAGGGAGCAACTAATGAAAAACTGTTTTTT. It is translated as CASSPEGATNEKLFF.

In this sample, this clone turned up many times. This chain's CDR3 is CASSIRDSTIQYF. CDR3 nucleotide sequence: TGTGCCAGCAGTATCAGGGACTCGACCATTCAGTACTTC. The chain recombines TRBV6-6 with TRBJ2-4; possibly TRBD2 for D (6 bases). The V and J ends lost 5 bases and 9 bases respectively, with 14 bases between them. The CDR3 consists of 13 residues. Germline V gene sequence: CDR1 MNHNY, CDR2 SVGAGI (reference sequence).

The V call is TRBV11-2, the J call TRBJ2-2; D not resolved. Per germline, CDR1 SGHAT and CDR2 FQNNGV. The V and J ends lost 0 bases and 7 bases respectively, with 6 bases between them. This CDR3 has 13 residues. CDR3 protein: CASSLDGRGELFF. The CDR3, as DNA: TGTGCCAGCAGCTTAGACGGTCGCGGGGAGCTGTTTTTT.

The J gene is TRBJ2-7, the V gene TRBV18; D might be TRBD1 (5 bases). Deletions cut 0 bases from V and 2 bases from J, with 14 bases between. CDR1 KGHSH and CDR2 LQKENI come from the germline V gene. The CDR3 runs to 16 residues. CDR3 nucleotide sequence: TGTGCCAGCTCACCACCGGGCAGGGTGGCCCCCTACGAGCAGTACTTC. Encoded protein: CASSPPGRVAPYEQYF.

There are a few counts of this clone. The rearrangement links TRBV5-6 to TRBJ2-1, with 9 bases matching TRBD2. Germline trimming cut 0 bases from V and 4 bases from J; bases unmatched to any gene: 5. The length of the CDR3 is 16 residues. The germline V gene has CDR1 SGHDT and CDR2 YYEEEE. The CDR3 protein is CASSLAWLAGYNEQFF. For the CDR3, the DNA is TGTGCCAGCAGCTTGGCCTGGCTAGCGGGATACAATGAGCAGTTCTTC.

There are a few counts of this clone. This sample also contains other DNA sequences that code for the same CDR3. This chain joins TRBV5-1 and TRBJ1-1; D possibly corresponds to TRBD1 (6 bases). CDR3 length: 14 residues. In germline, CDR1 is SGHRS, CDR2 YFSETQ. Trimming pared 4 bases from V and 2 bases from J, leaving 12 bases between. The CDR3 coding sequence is TGCGCCAGCAGCCTAGGACAGACAAACACTGAAGCTTTCTTT. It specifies CASSLGQTNTEAFF. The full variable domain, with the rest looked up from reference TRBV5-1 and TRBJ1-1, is KAGVTQTPRYLIKTRGQQVTLSCSPISGHRSVSWYQQTPGQGLQFLFEYFSETQRNKGNFPGRFSGRQFSNSRSEMNVSTLELGDSALYLCASSLGQTNTEAFFGQGTRLTVV.

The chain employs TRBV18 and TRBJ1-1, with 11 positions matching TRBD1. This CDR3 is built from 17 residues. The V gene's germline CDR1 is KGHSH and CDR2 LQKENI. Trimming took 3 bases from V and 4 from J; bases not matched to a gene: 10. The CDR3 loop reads CASSPPHSGTGGTEAFF. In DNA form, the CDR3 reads TGTGCCAGCTCACCCCCCCATTCCGGGACAGGGGGCACTGAAGCTTTCTTT.

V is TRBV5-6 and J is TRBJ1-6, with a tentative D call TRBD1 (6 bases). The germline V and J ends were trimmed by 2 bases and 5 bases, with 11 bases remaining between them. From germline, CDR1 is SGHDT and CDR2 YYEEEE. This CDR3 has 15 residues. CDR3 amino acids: CASSFGQRDNSPLHF. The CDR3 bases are TGTGCCAGCAGCTTTGGACAGAGAGATAATTCACCCCTCCACTTT.

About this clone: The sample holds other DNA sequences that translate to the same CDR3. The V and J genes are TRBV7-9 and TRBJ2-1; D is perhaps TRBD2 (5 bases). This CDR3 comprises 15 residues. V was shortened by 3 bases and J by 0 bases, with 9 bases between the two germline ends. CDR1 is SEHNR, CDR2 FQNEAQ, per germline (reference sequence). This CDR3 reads CASSFSGSSYNEQFF. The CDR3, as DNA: TGTGCCAGCAGCTTCTCGGGGAGCTCCTACAATGAGCAGTTCTTC.

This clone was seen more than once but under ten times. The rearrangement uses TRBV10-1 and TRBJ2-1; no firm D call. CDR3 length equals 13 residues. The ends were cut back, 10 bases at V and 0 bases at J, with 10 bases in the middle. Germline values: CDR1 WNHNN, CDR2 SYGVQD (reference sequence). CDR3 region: CAMTLSSYNEQFF. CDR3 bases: TGCGCCATGACCCTGAGCTCCTACAATGAGCAGTTCTTC.

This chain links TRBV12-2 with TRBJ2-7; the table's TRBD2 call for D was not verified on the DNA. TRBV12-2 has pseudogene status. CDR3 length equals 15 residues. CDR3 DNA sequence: TGTGCAAGTCGCTTAGCCCTAGCGGGCTTCTACGAGCAGTACTTC. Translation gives CASRLALAGFYEQYF.

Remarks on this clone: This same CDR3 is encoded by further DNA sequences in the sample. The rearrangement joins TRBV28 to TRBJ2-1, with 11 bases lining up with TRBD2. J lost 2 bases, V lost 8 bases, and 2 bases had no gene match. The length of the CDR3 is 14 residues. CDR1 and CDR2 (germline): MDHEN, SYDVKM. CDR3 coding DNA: TGTGCCAGCGGGACTAGCGGAACCTACAATGAGCAGTTCTTC. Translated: CASGTSGTYNEQFF.

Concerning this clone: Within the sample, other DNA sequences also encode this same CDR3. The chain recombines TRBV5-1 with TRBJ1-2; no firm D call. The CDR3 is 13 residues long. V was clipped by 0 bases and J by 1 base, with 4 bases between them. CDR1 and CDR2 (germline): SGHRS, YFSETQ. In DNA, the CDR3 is TGCGCCAGCAGCTTGGCGGGTAACTATGGCTACACCTTC. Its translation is CASSLAGNYGYTF.

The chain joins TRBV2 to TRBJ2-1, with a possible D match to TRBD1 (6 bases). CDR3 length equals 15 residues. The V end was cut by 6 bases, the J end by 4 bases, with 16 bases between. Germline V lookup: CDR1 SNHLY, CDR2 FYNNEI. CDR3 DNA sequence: TGTGCCAGCAGGGGGAACAGGGTTAGGTACAATGAGCAGTTCTTC. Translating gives CASRGNRVRYNEQFF.

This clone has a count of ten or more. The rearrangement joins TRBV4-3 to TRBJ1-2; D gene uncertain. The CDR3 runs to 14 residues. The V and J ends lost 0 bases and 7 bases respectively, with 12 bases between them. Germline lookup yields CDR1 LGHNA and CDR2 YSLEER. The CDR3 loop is CASSQDSVGSGYTF. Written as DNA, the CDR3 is TGCGCCAGCAGCCAAGATAGTGTGGGATCTGGCTACACCTTC.

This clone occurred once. The chain's CDR3 is CASSLAVSSGNTIYF. Written as DNA, the CDR3 is TGTGCCAGCAGCTTAGCTGTGAGCTCTGGAAACACCATATATTTT. V usage is TRBV7-8 and J usage is TRBJ1-3; D uncertain. The CDR3 is 15 residues long. The V end was cut by 0 bases, the J end by 0 bases, with 6 bases between. Per the germline V gene, CDR1 is SGHVS and CDR2 is FQNEAQ. The entire variable domain, with the rest obtained from reference TRBV7-8 and TRBJ1-3, is as follows: GAGVSQSPRYKVAKRGQDVALRCDPISGHVSLFWYQQALGQGPEFLTYFQNEAQLDKSGLPSDRFFAERPEGSVSTLKIQRTQQEDSAVYLCASSLAVSSGNTIYFGEGSWLTVV.